This T cell receptor (beta chain) came from a study of T cell repertoires in cytomegalovirus infection. Turning to the study itself: Peptides in the study included HLA-C-restricted and HLA-B-restricted CMV epitopes. It was the public TCR beta signatures that indicated both CMV infection and matching HLA type. Study-wide findings and caveats: There were HLA-C-restricted CMV-specific TCR beta clonotypes dominating the ex vivo response. The study identified carriers of CMV plus the relevant HLA from cumulative public TCR beta family frequency.

TCRdb called the reads again in MiXCR, with one record for every CDR3 protein. The sample shows more than 250,000 distinct CDR3 sequences, approximately 25% of them seen only once. Remarks on this clonotype: Its antigen is not known.

The V gene's germline CDR1 is ENHRY and CDR2 SYGVKD. CDR3 length: 16 amino acids. V gave up 3 bases and J gave up 4 bases; unmatched junction bases: 8. The input for sequencing was cultured PBMCs, taken from culture after CMV antigen stimulation. This receptor was identified in a human donor in good health (CMV status not recorded). Some clones in this sample may be carry-over from other donors' samples. J is TRBJ2-1 and V is TRBV10-3; 8 bases agree with TRBD2. The DNA of the CDR3 is TGTGCCATCAGTGATTTTGGAACTAGCGGATACAATGAGCAGTTCTTC. Its protein is CAISDFGTSGYNEQFF.